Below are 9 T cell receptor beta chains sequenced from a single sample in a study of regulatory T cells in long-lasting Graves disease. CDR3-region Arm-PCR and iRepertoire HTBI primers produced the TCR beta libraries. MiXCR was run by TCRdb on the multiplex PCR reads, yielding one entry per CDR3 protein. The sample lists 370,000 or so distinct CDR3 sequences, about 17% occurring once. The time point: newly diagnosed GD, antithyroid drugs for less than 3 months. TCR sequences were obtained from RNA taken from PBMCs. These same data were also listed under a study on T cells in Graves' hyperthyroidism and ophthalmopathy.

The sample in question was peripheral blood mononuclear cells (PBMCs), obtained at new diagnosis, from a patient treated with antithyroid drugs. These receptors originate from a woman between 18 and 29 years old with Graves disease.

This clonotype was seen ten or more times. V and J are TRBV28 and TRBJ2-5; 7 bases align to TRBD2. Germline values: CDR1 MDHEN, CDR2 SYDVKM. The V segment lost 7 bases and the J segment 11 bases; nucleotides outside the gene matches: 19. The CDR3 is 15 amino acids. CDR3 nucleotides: TGTGCCAGCAACATCATGGAAGGGAGGGACGATGCTCAGTACTTC. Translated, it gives CASNIMEGRDDAQYF.

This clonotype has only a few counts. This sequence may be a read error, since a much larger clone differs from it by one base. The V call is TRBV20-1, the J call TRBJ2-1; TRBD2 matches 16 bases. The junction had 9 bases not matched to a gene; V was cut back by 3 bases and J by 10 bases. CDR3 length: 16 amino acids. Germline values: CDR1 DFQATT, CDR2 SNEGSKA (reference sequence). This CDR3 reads CSARGLAGGPVYEQFF. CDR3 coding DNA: TGCAGTGCTAGGGGACTAGCGGGGGGGCCGGTGTACGAGCAGTTCTTC.

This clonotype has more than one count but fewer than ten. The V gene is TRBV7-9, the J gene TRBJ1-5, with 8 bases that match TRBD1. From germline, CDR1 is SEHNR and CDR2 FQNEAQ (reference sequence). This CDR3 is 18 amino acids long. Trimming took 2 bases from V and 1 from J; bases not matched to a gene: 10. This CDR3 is CASSLYPGGAGSNQPQHF. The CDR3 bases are TGTGCCAGCAGCTTATACCCAGGGGGCGCCGGGAGCAATCAGCCCCAGCATTTT. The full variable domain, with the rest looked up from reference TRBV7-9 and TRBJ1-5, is DTGVSQNPRHKITKRGQNVTFRCDPISEHNRLYWYRQTLGQGPEFLTYFQNEAQLEKSRLLSDRFSAERPKGSFSTLEIQRTEQGDSAMYLCASSLYPGGAGSNQPQHFGDGTRLSIL.

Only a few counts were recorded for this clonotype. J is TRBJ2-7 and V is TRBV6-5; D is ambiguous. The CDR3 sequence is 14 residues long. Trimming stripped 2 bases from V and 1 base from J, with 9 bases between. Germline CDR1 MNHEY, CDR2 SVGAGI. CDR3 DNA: TGTGCCAGCAGTTACGTCGCAGGATCCTACGAGCAGTACTTC. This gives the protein CASSYVAGSYEQYF.

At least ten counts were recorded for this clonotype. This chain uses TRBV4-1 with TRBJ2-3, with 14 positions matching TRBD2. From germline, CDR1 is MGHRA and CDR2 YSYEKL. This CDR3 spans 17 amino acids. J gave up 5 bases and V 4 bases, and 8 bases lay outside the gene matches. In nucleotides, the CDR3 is TGCGCCAGCAGCCCCCGTGGGACTAGCGGGGGAAAAGATACGCAGTATTTT. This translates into CASSPRGTSGGKDTQYF.

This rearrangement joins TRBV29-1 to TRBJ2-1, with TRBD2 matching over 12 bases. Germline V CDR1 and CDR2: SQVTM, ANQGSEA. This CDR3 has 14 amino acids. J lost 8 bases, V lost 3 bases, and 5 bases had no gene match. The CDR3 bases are TGCAGCGTTGAGCAGACTAGCGGGAGTTATGAGCAGTTCTTC. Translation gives CSVEQTSGSYEQFF.

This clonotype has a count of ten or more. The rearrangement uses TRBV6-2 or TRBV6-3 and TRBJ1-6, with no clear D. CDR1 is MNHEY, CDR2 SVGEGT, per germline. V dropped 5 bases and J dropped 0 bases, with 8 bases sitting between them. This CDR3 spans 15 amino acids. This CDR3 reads CASSPQSSYNSPLHF. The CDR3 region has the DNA TGTGCCAGCAGTCCCCAGAGCTCCTATAATTCACCCCTCCACTTT.

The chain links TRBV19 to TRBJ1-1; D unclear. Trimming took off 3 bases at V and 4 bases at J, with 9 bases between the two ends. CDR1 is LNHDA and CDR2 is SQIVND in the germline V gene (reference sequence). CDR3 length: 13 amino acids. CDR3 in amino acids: CASSILAGTEAFF. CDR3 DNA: TGTGCCAGTAGTATCCTCGCTGGCACTGAAGCTTTCTTT.

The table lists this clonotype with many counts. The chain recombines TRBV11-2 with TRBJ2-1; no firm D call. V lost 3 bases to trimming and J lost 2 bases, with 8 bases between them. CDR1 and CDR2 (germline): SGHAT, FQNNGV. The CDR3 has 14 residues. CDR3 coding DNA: TGTGCCAGCAGCTTGGCCACCCCCTACAATGAGCAGTTCTTC. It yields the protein CASSLATPYNEQFF. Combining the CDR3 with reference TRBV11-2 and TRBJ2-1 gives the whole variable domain EAGVAQSPRYKIIEKRQSVAFWCNPISGHATLYWYQQILGQGPKLLIQFQNNGVVDDSQLPKDRFSAERLKGVDSTLKIQPAKLEDSAVYLCASSLATPYNEQFFGPGTRLTVL.